This is a list of T cell receptor beta chains from one sample in a study of CD8+ T cells in alopecia areata. Produced via immunoSEQ multiplex PCR; TCRdb's table is partial and in-frame only. The sample records 200,000 or so clones, roughly 60% being singletons. The sample was CD4+ T cells sorted from blood, taken at week 24, from a patient treated with tofacitinib. These receptor sequences come from a human donor with alopecia areata. Both conserved end residues are part of each CDR3. The D gene is left open where the match is weak. Some rows have no size entry. The others give once, few or many, or a class for an expanded clone.

j_call	d_call	v_call	clone_size	cdr3_nt	cdr3_aa
TRBJ2-7	.	TRBV7-9	few	TGTGCCAGCAGCTTAGTGGTGGGCGTAGCCTACGAGCAGTACTTC	CASSLVVGVAYEQYF
TRBJ2-5	TRBD1	TRBV9	.	TGTGCCAGCAGCGTAACCCCGAGCCCCAGGGGGCGCAGGGAAGAGACCCAGTACTTC	CASSVTPSPRGRREETQYF
TRBJ2-3	TRBD1	TRBV5-1	few	TGCGCCAGCAGCCAGGACAGGGGGCGAGATACGCAGTATTTT	CASSQDRGRDTQYF
TRBJ2-5	.	TRBV30	.	TGTGCCTGGAGCGGCAGGTTGCCGCCATTGGAGACCCAGTACTTC	CAWSGRLPPLETQYF
TRBJ1-1	TRBD1	TRBV7-8	.	TGTGCCAGCAACCTGGACAGGGTGAACACTGAAGCTTTCTTT	CASNLDRVNTEAFF
TRBJ2-3	.	TRBV5-1	.	TGCGCCAGCAGCTTGGTGGCCCGGGGAGATACGCAGTATTTT	CASSLVARGDTQYF
TRBJ2-7	.	TRBV5-1	.	TGCGCCAGCAGGATTGGGACTCCCTACGAGCAGTACTTC	CASRIGTPYEQYF
TRBJ1-2	.	TRBV25-1	.	TGTGCCAGCAGTGCTAACTATGGCTACACCTTC	CASSANYGYTF
TRBJ2-5	TRBD1	TRBV2	.	TGTGCCAGCCTATTACAGGGGTCGTGGGGAGAGACCCAGTACTTC	CASLLQGSWGETQYF
TRBJ2-3	.	TRBV4-2	few	TGTGCCAGCAGCCAATCTGTCGCCCCCACAGATACGCAGTATTTT	CASSQSVAPTDTQYF
TRBJ2-3	.	TRBV21-1	few	TGTGCCAGCAGCAAAGAGGGAGCTAGCACAGATACGCAGTATTTT	CASSKEGASTDTQYF
TRBJ1-6	.	TRBV7-3	.	TGTGCCAGCAGTATTACAGCCAAATCACCCCTCCACTTT	CASSITAKSPLHF
TRBJ2-4	.	TRBV5-1	few	TGCGCCAGCAGCTTGGTTCCAGCCCTGAAAAACATTCAGTACTTC	CASSLVPALKNIQYF
TRBJ2-4	.	TRBV28	.	TGTGCCTGCACCGGGGGGCCAGCCAAAAACATTCAGTACTTC	CACTGGPAKNIQYF
TRBJ2-3	.	TRBV5-1	once	TGCGCCAGCAGCTTGGACAGTTCCACAGATACGCAGTATTTT	CASSLDSSTDTQYF
TRBJ2-1	TRBD2	TRBV7-6	few	TGTGCCAGCAGCTCTGATCCGGGACTAGCCTCCTACAATGAGCAGTTCTTC	CASSSDPGLASYNEQFF
TRBJ2-3	TRBD2	TRBV7-9	.	TGTGCCAGCAGCATGGGACTAGCGGGGTCCGCAGATACGCAGTATTTT	CASSMGLAGSADTQYF
TRBJ2-7	TRBD2	TRBV5-1	.	TGCGCCAGCAGCTTGGACGCGGGAGGTTTCTACGAGCAGTACTTC	CASSLDAGGFYEQYF
TRBJ2-7	TRBD2	TRBV7-9	few	TGTGCCAGCAGCTTAGGACTAGCTGCGGAGCAGTACTTC	CASSLGLAAEQYF
TRBJ1-5	.	TRBV4-2	.	TGTGCCAGCAGCCAAGAATCGGGCCGCGGGGCTGCGTATAGCAATCAGCCCCAGCATTTT	CASSQESGRGAAYSNQPQHF
TRBJ2-3	.	TRBV4-3	.	TGCGCCAGCAGCCAAGATCGTACGCAGTATTTT	CASSQDRTQYF
TRBJ1-1	.	TRBV4-3	few	TGCGCCAGCAGCCAAGAGGCGGGCCGAAACACTGAAGCTTTCTTT	CASSQEAGRNTEAFF
TRBJ1-1	TRBD1	TRBV18	.	TGTGCCAGCTCGCAAGGGACAGGGGCGGTGGGGACTGAAGCTTTCTTT	CASSQGTGAVGTEAFF
TRBJ2-7	.	TRBV5-1	.	TGCGCCAGCAGCTTGCAGGCAACATCGTGGGAGCAGTACTTC	CASSLQATSWEQYF
TRBJ2-5	.	TRBV9	few	TGTGCCAGCAGCGTAGAGGTGGATTTAGAGACCCAGTACTTC	CASSVEVDLETQYF
TRBJ1-2	.	TRBV9	few	TGTGCCAGCAGCCCGATGACAGGAGGGGGCTATGGCTACACCTTC	CASSPMTGGGYGYTF
TRBJ1-2	.	TRBV2	.	TGTGCCAGCAGGGAGACAGAGGGCTACACCTTC	CASRETEGYTF
TRBJ2-7	TRBD2	TRBV7-3	.	TGTGCCAGCAGCACGACTAGCGGGGGCACAACCTACGAGCAGTACTTC	CASSTTSGGTTYEQYF
TRBJ2-3	TRBD1	TRBV4-1	few	TGCGCCAGCAGCCAGGTCCCTAGGACAGGAGGAGATACGCAGTATTTT	CASSQVPRTGGDTQYF
TRBJ2-7	.	TRBV10-3	.	TGTGCCATCAGTGATAGGGCAGGGAGCTACGAGCAGTACTTC	CAISDRAGSYEQYF
TRBJ1-1	.	TRBV6-5	.	TGTGCCAGCAGTTACTCGGAACGGATCGAAGCTTTCTTT	CASSYSERIEAFF
TRBJ2-7	TRBD2	TRBV7-9	many	TGTGCCAGCAGGGAGAGCGGGGGATACTCCTACGAGCAGTACTTC	CASRESGGYSYEQYF
TRBJ2-7	.	TRBV29-1	.	TGCAGCGTAGCGCGTAGACTAGGCTACGAGCAGTACTTC	CSVARRLGYEQYF
TRBJ2-3	TRBD2	TRBV2	.	TGTGCCAGCAGTGAGAAGCGGGGACGCACAGATACGCAGTATTTT	CASSEKRGRTDTQYF
TRBJ2-1	TRBD1	TRBV10-3	.	TGTGCCACGAGACAGGGATCCAATGAGCAGTTCTTC	CATRQGSNEQFF
TRBJ1-5	.	TRBV18	few	TGTGCCAGCTCACCGTCTGGGACCAGTACGCCCCAGCATTTT	CASSPSGTSTPQHF
TRBJ2-3	TRBD2	TRBV4-1	.	TGCGCCAGCAGCCAAGAGGCGGGGGGGACAGATACGCAGTATTTT	CASSQEAGGTDTQYF
TRBJ1-1	.	TRBV4-2	.	TGTGCCAGCAGCCACCAGCGGGCGATGAACACTGAAGCTTTCTTT	CASSHQRAMNTEAFF
TRBJ2-2	.	TRBV5-1	.	TGCGCCAGCAGCGCATACCAGGGAACCGGGGAGCTGTTTTTT	CASSAYQGTGELFF
TRBJ1-6	.	TRBV2	.	TGTGCCAGCACTCCAGAGAGGGGATTTGGGTCACCCCTCCACTTT	CASTPERGFGSPLHF
TRBJ2-1	.	TRBV25-1	once	TGTGCCAGCAGTGTGGCAGGTGATCAAGACAATGAGCAGTTCTTC	CASSVAGDQDNEQFF